Listed below are T cell receptor beta chains from one sample, sequenced in a study of T cell responses to AZD1222 COVID-19 vaccine. The method was immunoSEQ multiplex PCR; TCRdb's version includes in-frame clones alone and lacks a portion of them. The sample contains about 120,000 clones, 90% to 95% of which appear only once. The input for sequencing was peripheral blood, taken 28 days after the second AZD1222 dose. These receptors originate from an adult who received the AZD1222 COVID-19 vaccine. The conserved cysteine and the conserved F or W are not part of the CDR3 here. The order of the fields is J gene, V gene, clone size, CDR3 protein. Only part of the rows carry a size: once, few, many, or a class if the clone is expanded.

j_gene: TRBJ1-2; v_gene: TRBV19; abundance: -; CDR3aa: ASSIGTDVSYYT
j_gene: TRBJ2-1; v_gene: TRBV19; abundance: -; CDR3aa: ASSYGGPYNEQF
j_gene: TRBJ1-1; v_gene: TRBV18; abundance: -; CDR3aa: ASSPRQGPGTEAF
j_gene: TRBJ1-5; v_gene: TRBV7-6; abundance: -; CDR3aa: ASSLGQGGHQPQH
j_gene: TRBJ1-4; v_gene: TRBV4-3; abundance: -; CDR3aa: ASSQRPATNEKLF
j_gene: TRBJ1-3; v_gene: TRBV7-2; abundance: -; CDR3aa: ASSTRTGSHSGNTIY
j_gene: TRBJ1-2; v_gene: TRBV19; abundance: -; CDR3aa: ASSSAGQLYGYT
j_gene: TRBJ2-7; v_gene: TRBV19; abundance: -; CDR3aa: ASSIGVVGSYEQY
j_gene: TRBJ2-5; v_gene: TRBV18; abundance: -; CDR3aa: ASSPRAFETQY
j_gene: TRBJ1-3; v_gene: TRBV9; abundance: -; CDR3aa: ASSERDRAHSGNTIY
j_gene: TRBJ2-1; v_gene: TRBV5-1; abundance: -; CDR3aa: ASRSPGGLSNEQF
j_gene: TRBJ1-4; v_gene: TRBV4-3; abundance: -; CDR3aa: ASSPGQGSIANEKLF
j_gene: TRBJ2-2; v_gene: TRBV19; abundance: -; CDR3aa: ASSRRDRGFQGGELF
j_gene: TRBJ2-3; v_gene: TRBV11-3; abundance: -; CDR3aa: ASSLGRFTDTQY
j_gene: TRBJ1-2; v_gene: TRBV27; abundance: -; CDR3aa: ASSSRDRKADYGYT
j_gene: TRBJ1-4; v_gene: TRBV5-1; abundance: -; CDR3aa: ASSLGLAGFNEKLF
j_gene: TRBJ1-6; v_gene: TRBV2; abundance: -; CDR3aa: ASRTTGGSSPLH
j_gene: TRBJ1-1; v_gene: TRBV7-8; abundance: -; CDR3aa: ASSDTVNTEAF
j_gene: TRBJ1-3; v_gene: TRBV5-4; abundance: once; CDR3aa: ASSVDRVGNTIY
j_gene: TRBJ2-2; v_gene: TRBV7-3; abundance: -; CDR3aa: ASRTGTANTGELF
j_gene: TRBJ2-7; v_gene: TRBV7-2; abundance: -; CDR3aa: ASTLGAGGAYEQY
j_gene: TRBJ1-6; v_gene: TRBV11-2; abundance: once; CDR3aa: ASRLPGRTNSPLH